This T cell receptor (beta chain) was recorded in a study of beta chain features in type 1 diabetes. The investigators reverse transcribed all of the isolated RNA, so they sequenced expressed TCRB transcripts. Measured with immunoSEQ multiplex PCR; TCRdb has only the in-frame clones, and not every one. The sample records about 270,000 clones, 14% being singletons. This CDR3 region has 16 residues. The J segment lost 2 bases and the V segment lost 0 bases, leaving 3 bases of the junction unmatched. Germline V gives CDR1 SGHRS, CDR2 YFSETQ. This clone was detected only a few times. This TCR came from a woman aged 40 to 50 in good health. Material for sequencing was naive CD4+ T cells from blood. The chain has TRBV5-1 and TRBJ2-3, with 10 bases aligning to TRBD2. The DNA for the CDR3 is TGCGCCAGCAGCTTGGTACTAGCGGGGTCCACAGATACGCAGTATTTT. The encoded protein is CASSLVLAGSTDTQYF.